Listed below are T cell receptor beta chains from one sample, sequenced in a study of metastatic and nonmetastatic thyroid tumors. TCRdb used MiXCR to call clones anew from the PCR reads. The table records about 35,000 clones, less than 30% of them present only once. Sequenced input: blood. These receptors all stem from a female donor with papillary thyroid cancer or a benign thyroid nodule (not recorded which). Some clones in this sample may be carry-over from other donors' samples. The CDR3 runs from the conserved cysteine through the conserved F or W. The order of the fields is CDR3 protein, J gene, V gene.

CDR3aa: CASSGAGGWNEQFF
j_gene: TRBJ2-1
v_gene: TRBV18

CDR3aa: CASSILNTEAFF
j_gene: TRBJ1-1
v_gene: TRBV19

CDR3aa: CASSVEADGELFF
j_gene: TRBJ2-2
v_gene: TRBV9

CDR3aa: CASSDIAGGHNEQFF
j_gene: TRBJ2-1
v_gene: TRBV6-1

CDR3aa: CASSDSWGRGETQYF
j_gene: TRBJ2-5
v_gene: TRBV6-4

CDR3aa: CASSPGQGSSYEQYF
j_gene: TRBJ2-7
v_gene: TRBV28

CDR3aa: CASSLLVSTDTQYF
j_gene: TRBJ2-3
v_gene: TRBV5-6

CDR3aa: CASSPTGVGRINTEAFF
j_gene: TRBJ1-1
v_gene: TRBV9

CDR3aa: CASSFAPTGGGYTF
j_gene: TRBJ1-2
v_gene: TRBV7-8

CDR3aa: CAWSSYSYNEQFF
j_gene: TRBJ2-1
v_gene: TRBV30

CDR3aa: CASSQDQKGTATF
j_gene: TRBJ1-2
v_gene: TRBV3-1

CDR3aa: CAISEGANYGYTF
j_gene: TRBJ1-2
v_gene: TRBV10-3

CDR3aa: CASSSLRGDTDTQYF
j_gene: TRBJ2-3
v_gene: TRBV6-2/TRBV6-3

CDR3aa: CASSLTVNQPQHF
j_gene: TRBJ1-5
v_gene: TRBV27

CDR3aa: CASAGNRDNSPLHF
j_gene: TRBJ1-6
v_gene: TRBV6-1

CDR3aa: CASSPQGANGYTF
j_gene: TRBJ1-2
v_gene: TRBV19

CDR3aa: CSAPGLAGRFSYNEQFF
j_gene: TRBJ2-1
v_gene: TRBV20-1

CDR3aa: CASRSGAMNTEAFF
j_gene: TRBJ1-1
v_gene: TRBV27

CDR3aa: CASKRDGNTGELFF
j_gene: TRBJ2-2
v_gene: TRBV12-3/TRBV12-4

CDR3aa: CSARRDRLTGELFF
j_gene: TRBJ2-2
v_gene: TRBV20-1

CDR3aa: CSARSQTNYGCTF
j_gene: TRBJ1-2
v_gene: TRBV20-1

CDR3aa: CASSFQGAREKLFF
j_gene: TRBJ1-4
v_gene: TRBV11-2

CDR3aa: CASSESQSYNEQFF
j_gene: TRBJ2-1
v_gene: TRBV6-1

CDR3aa: CASSLLRDGNEKLFF
j_gene: TRBJ1-4
v_gene: TRBV5-1

CDR3aa: CASSEVAYEQYF
j_gene: TRBJ2-7
v_gene: TRBV6-1

CDR3aa: CATWGAIHEQYF
j_gene: TRBJ2-7
v_gene: TRBV6-1

CDR3aa: CASNDRGWNQPQHF
j_gene: TRBJ1-5
v_gene: TRBV19

CDR3aa: CAWSGGGYTF
j_gene: TRBJ1-2
v_gene: TRBV30